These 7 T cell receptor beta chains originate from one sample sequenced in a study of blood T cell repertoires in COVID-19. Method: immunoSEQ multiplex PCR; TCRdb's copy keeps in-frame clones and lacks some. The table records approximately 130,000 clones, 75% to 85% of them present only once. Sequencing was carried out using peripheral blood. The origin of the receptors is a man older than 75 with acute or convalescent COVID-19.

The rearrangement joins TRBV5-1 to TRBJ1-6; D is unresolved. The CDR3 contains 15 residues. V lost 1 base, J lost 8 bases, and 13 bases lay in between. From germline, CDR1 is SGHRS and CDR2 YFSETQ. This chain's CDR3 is CASSLWAGRDSPLHF. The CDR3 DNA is TGCGCCAGCAGCTTGTGGGCAGGCCGCGATTCACCCCTCCACTTT.

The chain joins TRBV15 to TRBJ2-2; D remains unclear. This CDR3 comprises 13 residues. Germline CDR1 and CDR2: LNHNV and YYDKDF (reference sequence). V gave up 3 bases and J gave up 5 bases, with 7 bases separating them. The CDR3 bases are TGTGCCACCAGCAGTCCCTTTACCGGGGAGCTGTTTTTT. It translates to CATSSPFTGELFF.

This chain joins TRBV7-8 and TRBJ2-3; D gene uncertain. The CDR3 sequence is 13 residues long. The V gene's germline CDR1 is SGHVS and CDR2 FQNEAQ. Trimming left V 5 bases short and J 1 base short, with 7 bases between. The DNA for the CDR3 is TGTGCCAGCAGCCCGGTGGGCACAGATACGCAGTATTTT. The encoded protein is CASSPVGTDTQYF.

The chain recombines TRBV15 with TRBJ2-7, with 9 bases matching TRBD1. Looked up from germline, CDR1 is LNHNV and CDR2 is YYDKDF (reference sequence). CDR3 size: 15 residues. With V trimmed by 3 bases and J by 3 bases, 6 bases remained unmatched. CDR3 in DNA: TGTGCCACCAGCAGCCGAGGACAGGGGCTCTACGAGCAGTACTTC. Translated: CATSSRGQGLYEQYF. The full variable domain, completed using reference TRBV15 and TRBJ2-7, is DAMVIQNPRYQVTQFGKPVTLSCSQTLNHNVMYWYQQKSSQAPKLLFHYYDKDFNNEADTPDNFQSRRPNTSFCFLDIRSPGLGDTAMYLCATSSRGQGLYEQYFGPGTRLTVT.

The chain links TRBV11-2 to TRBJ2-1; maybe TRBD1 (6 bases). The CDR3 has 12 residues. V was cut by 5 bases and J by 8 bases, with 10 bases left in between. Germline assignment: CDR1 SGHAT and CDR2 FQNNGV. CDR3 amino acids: CASSGAGDEQFF. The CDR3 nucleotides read TGTGCCAGCAGCGGGGCAGGGGATGAGCAGTTCTTC.

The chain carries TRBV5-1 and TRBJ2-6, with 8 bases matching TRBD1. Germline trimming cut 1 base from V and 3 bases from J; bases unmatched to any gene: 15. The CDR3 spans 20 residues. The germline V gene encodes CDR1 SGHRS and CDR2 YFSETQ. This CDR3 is CASSLMGTGFWKLGANVLTF. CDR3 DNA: TGCGCCAGCAGCTTGATGGGGACAGGTTTCTGGAAGCTTGGGGCCAACGTCCTGACTTTC.

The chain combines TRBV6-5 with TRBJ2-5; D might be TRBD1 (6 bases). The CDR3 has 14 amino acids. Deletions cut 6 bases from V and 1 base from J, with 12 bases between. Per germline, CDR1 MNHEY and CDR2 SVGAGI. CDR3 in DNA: TGTGCCAGCAGCGTACAGGGAACCCAAGAGACCCAGTACTTC. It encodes CASSVQGTQETQYF.